The clone carrying this T cell receptor (beta chain) appeared a few times. Its antigen is not identified. The CDR3 covers 14 residues. The V segment lost 10 bases and the J segment 7 bases; nucleotides outside the gene matches: 13. Per germline, CDR1 ENHRY and CDR2 SYGVKD. TCRdb re-derived calls from the 5' RACE reads in MiXCR, one entry per CDR3 protein. The data contain about 100,000 distinct CDR3 sequences, roughly 10% of them singletons. The sample originates from a study of T-cell memory formation after mild COVID-19. Overall study findings and caveats: Pre-infection memory showed some responding clones, and this suggested that cross-reactive memory joined.

The chain employs TRBV10-3 and TRBJ2-1; 7 bases fit TRBD2. The material sequenced was PBMCs or a T cell subset sorted from them (not recorded which). The sequence derives from a man aged 18 to 29 who had mild COVID-19 (a few samples of this study predate the infection). Cell type and time point are not known. The CDR3 reads CATSSGEVGNEQFF. The CDR3 DNA reads as TGTGCCACCTCGAGCGGGGAAGTGGGAAATGAGCAGTTCTTC.